A single TCR beta chain is shown here with its context. Many counts were recorded for this clonotype. What antigen it recognizes has not been identified. There are no base qualities to consult, and no much larger clone falls within one base. A distance of 15 bases separates the germline ends of V and J, which lose 3 bases and 4 bases respectively. Inclusive of the bounding cysteine and phenylalanine, the CDR3 is 15 residues long. This entry keeps only the CDR3 DNA: 45 bases, framed from base 1. CDR1 MDHEN and CDR2 SYDVKM were looked up in the germline V gene. The sample is drawn from a study of regulatory T cells in long-lasting Graves disease (dated by TCRdb to the early 2020s). Study-level background: To count as having persistent Graves' disease, a patient had to have received antithyroid drug treatment for over 5 years with TSH receptor autoantibodies remaining persistently positive. Patients with persistent Graves' disease were compared with patients with newly diagnosed Graves' disease using TCR sequencing and RNA sequencing of peripheral blood. The study took place in China and was registered as a clinical trial. A total of 33 samples underwent TCR sequencing: about 13 from persistent and around 20 from newly diagnosed Graves' disease patients. In the clinical cohort, patients with persistent Graves' disease had used antithyroid drugs for an average of roughly ten years.

General conclusions and limits of the study: Only the TCR beta chain was sequenced and analyzed. More public clonotypes were shared among persistent patients (roughly 2,900) than among newly diagnosed patients (roughly 960). Peripheral blood alone was examined, since thyroid tissue, which constituted the primary lesion, could not be accessed. Preferential use of TRBV28, TRBJ1-2 and TRBJ2-5 was observed in persistent disease, whereas TRBV20-1 and TRBJ2-1 were favored in newly diagnosed disease. The authors acknowledged the small sample size as a limitation that may reduce accuracy. Compared with newly diagnosed patients, persistent Graves' disease patients had lower TCR Shannon entropy and fewer highly expanded clones, which suggests clonal expansion.

The time point tag for this specimen amounts to: persistent/refractory GD, antithyroid drugs over 5 years with positive TRAb. For both TCR sequencing and RNA sequencing, RNA was extracted from PBMCs in TRIzol. The diagnosis of Graves' disease was made according to American Thyroid Association guidelines. Patients were recruited from an endocrinology department in Xi'an, China. From each patient, 8 to 10 milliliters of peripheral blood was collected into an EDTA anticoagulant tube. Ficoll Paque Plus density gradient separation was used to isolate PBMCs, and no additional T cell sorting was done. RNA quality was checked with an Agilent 2100 Bioanalyzer and agarose gel, and concentration with a NanoDrop 2000. Library generation was performed with multiplex PCR. The sequencing machine was an Illumina HiSeq 4000. TCR beta libraries were built with iRepertoire HTBI primers and Arm-PCR amplification of CDR3 regions. Before sequencing, the PCR products went through gel purification. The authors processed their data as follows. Gene usage analysis of CDR3 amino acid clonotypes relied on the 60 to 65 TRBV and around 14 TRBJ segments identified across samples. COPE and FqMerger were used to merge filtered high-quality paired reads into contigs. BLAST was used to align contigs to IMGT TRBV, TRBD and TRBJ reference genes, with CDR3 defined following IMGT. Clonotypes above 0.1% frequency were classified as highly expanded clones. Shannon entropy was used to measure repertoire diversity, and the Gini coefficient was used to measure V-J evenness. Clonotypes shared by more than one individual were considered public. In TCRdb, the public reads were trimmed at Q25 with fastp and aligned with MiXCR, with productive beta chains retained. All rows with the same CDR3 protein become a single entry with the most common DNA and genes. The V and J calls and clone size come from TCRdb's table, not from the authors' own analysis. This sample is represented by 600,000 to 850,000 distinct CDR3 sequences; roughly 30% of them were singletons. The top ten constitute roughly 46% of the sample.

The TCR originated in a female donor with Graves disease. The sample consisted of peripheral blood mononuclear cells (PBMCs), taken when the disease was refractory, from a patient treated with antithyroid drugs. The rearrangement combines TRBV28 with TRBJ1-2; the best D guess is TRBD1, with 5 bases matching. The nucleotides read TGTGCCAGCAGTTTGCCCGAGCAGGGCATCTATGGCTACACCTTC. It translates to CASSLPEQGIYGYTF.